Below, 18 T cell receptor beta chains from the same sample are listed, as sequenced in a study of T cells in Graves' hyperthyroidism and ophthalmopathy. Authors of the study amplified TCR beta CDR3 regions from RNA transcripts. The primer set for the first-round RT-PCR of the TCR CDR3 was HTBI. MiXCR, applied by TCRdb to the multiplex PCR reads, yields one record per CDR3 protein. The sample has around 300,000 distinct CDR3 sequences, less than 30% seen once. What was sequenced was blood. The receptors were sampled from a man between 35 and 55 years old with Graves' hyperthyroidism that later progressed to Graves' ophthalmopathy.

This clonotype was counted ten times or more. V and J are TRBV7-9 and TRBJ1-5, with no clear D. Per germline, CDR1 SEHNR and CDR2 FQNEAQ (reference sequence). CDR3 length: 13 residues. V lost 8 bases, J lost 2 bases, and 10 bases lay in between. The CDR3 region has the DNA TGTGCCAGCGGGCGAGATGGCAATCAGCCCCAGCATTTT. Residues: CASGRDGNQPQHF.

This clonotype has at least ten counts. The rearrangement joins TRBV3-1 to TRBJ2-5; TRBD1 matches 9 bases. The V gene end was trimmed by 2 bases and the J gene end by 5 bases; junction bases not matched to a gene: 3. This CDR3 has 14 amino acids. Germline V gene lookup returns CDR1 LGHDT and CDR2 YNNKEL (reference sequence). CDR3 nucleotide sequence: TGTGCCAGCAGCCAACATGACAGGGGGGAGACCCAGTACTTC. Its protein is CASSQHDRGETQYF.

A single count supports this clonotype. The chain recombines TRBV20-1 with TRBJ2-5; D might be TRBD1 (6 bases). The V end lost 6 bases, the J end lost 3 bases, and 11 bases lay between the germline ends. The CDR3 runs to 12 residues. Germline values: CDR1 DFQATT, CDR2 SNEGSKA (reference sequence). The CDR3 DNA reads TGCAGTGCGCAACAGGGCGAAGAGACCCAGTACTTC. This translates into CSAQQGEETQYF.

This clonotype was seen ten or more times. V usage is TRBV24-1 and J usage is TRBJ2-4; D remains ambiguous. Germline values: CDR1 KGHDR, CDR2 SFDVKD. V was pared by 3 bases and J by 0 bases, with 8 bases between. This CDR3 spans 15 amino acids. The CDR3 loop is CATSDSRLAKNIQYF. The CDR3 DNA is TGTGCCACCAGTGATAGCAGGTTAGCCAAAAACATTCAGTACTTC.

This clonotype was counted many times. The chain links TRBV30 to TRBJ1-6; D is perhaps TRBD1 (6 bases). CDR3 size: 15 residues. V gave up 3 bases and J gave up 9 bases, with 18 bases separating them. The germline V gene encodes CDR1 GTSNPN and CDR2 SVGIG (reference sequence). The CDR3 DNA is TGTGCCTGGAGCGTTAGACAGGCTATAAGTTCACCCCTCCACTTT. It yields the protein CAWSVRQAISSPLHF.

The chain's CDR3 is CASSYSSGAGYYGYTF. DNA of the CDR3: TGTGCCAGCAGTTACTCTTCGGGGGCGGGTTACTATGGCTACACCTTC. The chain joins TRBV6-5 to TRBJ1-2; TRBD1 might be the D (6 bases). The CDR3 has 16 residues. Trimming shortened V by 0 bases and J by 3 bases, and 14 bases separated the two germline ends. Per germline, CDR1 MNHEY and CDR2 SVGAGI.

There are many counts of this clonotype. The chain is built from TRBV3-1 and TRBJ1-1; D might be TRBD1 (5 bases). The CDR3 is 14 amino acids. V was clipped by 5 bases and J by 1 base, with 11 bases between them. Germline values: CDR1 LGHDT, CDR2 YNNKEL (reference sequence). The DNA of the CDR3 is TGTGCCAGCAGCAAAAGGGGCCCGAACACTGAAGCTTTCTTT. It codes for CASSKRGPNTEAFF.

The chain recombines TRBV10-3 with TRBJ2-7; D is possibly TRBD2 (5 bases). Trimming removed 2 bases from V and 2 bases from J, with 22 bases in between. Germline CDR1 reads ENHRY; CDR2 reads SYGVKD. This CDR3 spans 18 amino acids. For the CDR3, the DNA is TGTGCCATCAGTGAGATCAGGAGCGGCGATGCCTTGGCCTACGAGCAGTACTTC. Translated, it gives CAISEIRSGDALAYEQYF.

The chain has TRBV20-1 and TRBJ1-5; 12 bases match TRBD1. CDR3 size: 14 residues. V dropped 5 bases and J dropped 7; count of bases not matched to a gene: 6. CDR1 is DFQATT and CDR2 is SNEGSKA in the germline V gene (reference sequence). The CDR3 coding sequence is TGCAGTGCTGAGGGACAGGGGGCATCACAGCCCCAGCATTTT. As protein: CSAEGQGASQPQHF.

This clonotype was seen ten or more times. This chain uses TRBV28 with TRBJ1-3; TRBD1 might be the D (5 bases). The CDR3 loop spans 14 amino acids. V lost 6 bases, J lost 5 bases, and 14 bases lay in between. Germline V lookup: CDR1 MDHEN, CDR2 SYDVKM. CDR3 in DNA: TGTGCCAGCAGCTCTCGGGACTCCCGAAACACCATATATTTT. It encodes CASSSRDSRNTIYF.

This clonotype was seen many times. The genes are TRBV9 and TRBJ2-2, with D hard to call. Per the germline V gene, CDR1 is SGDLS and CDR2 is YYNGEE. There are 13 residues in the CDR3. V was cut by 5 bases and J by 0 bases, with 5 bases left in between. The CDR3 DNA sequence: TGTGCCAGCAGTGAACCGAACACCGGGGAGCTGTTTTTT. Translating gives CASSEPNTGELFF.

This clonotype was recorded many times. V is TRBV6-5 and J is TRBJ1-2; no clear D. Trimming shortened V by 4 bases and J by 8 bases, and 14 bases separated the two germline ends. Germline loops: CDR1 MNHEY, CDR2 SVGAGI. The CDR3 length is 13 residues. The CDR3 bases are TGTGCCAGCAGTTGGGGTCCGACGGGGGGCTACACCTTC. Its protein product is CASSWGPTGGYTF.

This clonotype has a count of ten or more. The chain's CDR3 is CASSYGVSGNTIYF. The CDR3 DNA sequence: TGTGCCAGCAGTTACGGGGTCTCTGGAAACACCATATATTTT. The rearrangement uses TRBV6-5 and TRBJ1-3; D is undetermined. Germline CDR1 reads MNHEY; CDR2 reads SVGAGI. Trimming stripped 2 bases from V and 0 bases from J, with 5 bases between. The CDR3 has 14 residues.

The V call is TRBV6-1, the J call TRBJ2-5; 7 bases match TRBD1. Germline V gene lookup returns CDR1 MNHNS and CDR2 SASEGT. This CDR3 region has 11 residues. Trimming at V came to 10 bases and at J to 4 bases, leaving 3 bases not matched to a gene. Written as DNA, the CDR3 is TGTGCCACATACAGGGGAGAGACCCAGTACTTC. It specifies CATYRGETQYF.

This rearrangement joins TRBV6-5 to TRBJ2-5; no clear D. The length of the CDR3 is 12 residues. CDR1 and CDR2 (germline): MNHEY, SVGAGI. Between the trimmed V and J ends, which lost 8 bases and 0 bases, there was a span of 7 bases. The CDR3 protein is CASELYQETQYF. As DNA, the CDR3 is TGTGCCAGCGAGTTGTACCAAGAGACCCAGTACTTC.

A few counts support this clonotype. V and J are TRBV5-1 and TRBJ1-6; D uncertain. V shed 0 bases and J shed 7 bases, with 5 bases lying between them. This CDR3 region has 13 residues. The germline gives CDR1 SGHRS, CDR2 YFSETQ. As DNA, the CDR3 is TGCGCCAGCAGCTTGGGTTGGAATTCACCCCTCCACTTT. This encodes CASSLGWNSPLHF.

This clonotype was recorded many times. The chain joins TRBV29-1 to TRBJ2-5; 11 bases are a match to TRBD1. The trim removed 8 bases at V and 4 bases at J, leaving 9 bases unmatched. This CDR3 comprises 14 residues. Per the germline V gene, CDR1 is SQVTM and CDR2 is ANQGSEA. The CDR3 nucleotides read TGCAGCACCAGGACAGGGGGCAAGGGAGAGACCCAGTACTTC. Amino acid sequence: CSTRTGGKGETQYF.

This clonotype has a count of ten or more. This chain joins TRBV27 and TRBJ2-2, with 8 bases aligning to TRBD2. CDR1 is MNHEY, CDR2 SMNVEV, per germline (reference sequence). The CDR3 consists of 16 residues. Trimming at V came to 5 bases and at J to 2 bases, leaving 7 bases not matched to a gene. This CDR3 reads CASSRTSGLNTGELFF. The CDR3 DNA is TGTGCCAGCAGTCGCACTAGCGGCCTTAACACCGGGGAGCTGTTTTTT.